This T cell receptor beta chain was documented in a study of cytomegalovirus exposure and HLA in healthy donors. Study-wide points: An analysis done earlier found most TCR beta V segments productive about 87% or about 30% of the time. Using a false discovery rate of 0.05, a later analysis showed that 16,000 or so TCR beta sequences were associated with HLA alleles.

Amplification used 60 Vbeta primers and 13 Jbeta primers. Sequencing was performed with immunoSEQ multiplex PCR; in TCRdb, only in-frame clones are kept and a portion is missing. The sample includes around 160,000 clones, just under 75% of them seen just once. The CDR3 totals 15 residues. Trimming cost V 6 bases and J 13 bases; bases outside gene matches: 15. Germline assignment: CDR1 MRHNA and CDR2 SNTAGT. About this clone: Its antigen is as yet unknown.

V usage is TRBV6-4 and J usage is TRBJ1-2; 12 bases align to TRBD1. Material: PBMCs. The source is a young woman in good health and CMV-seronegative. The CDR3 loop is CASSEGYRDRGQVTF. The CDR3 nucleotides are TGTGCCAGCAGCGAGGGCTACCGGGACAGGGGGCAGGTCACCTTC.